Sequencing of this TCR beta chain was carried out in a study of T cell repertoires in cytomegalovirus infection. Study background: Use of recently identified HLA-C-restricted and well-studied HLA-B-restricted CMV epitopes was part of the study. CMV infection and matching HLA type were both indicated by public TCR beta signatures.

About this clonotype: The antigen remains undetermined.

TCRdb re-called the reads with MiXCR, one entry per CDR3 protein. The sample lists 370,000 or so distinct CDR3 sequences, roughly 34% occurring once. The junction had 6 bases not matched to a gene; V was cut back by 2 bases and J by 2 bases. The CDR3 extends over 17 amino acids. The clonotype was recovered from a human donor in good health (CMV status not recorded). Some clones in this sample may be carry-over from other donors' samples. V usage is TRBV12-3 or TRBV12-4 and J usage is TRBJ2-6; TRBD1 matches 7 bases. This sample comprised cultured PBMCs, obtained from culture after CMV antigen stimulation. This CDR3 is CASSLSQGWAGANVLTF. CDR3 nucleotide sequence: TGTGCCAGCAGTTTATCACAGGGGTGGGCTGGGGCCAACGTCCTGACTTTC.